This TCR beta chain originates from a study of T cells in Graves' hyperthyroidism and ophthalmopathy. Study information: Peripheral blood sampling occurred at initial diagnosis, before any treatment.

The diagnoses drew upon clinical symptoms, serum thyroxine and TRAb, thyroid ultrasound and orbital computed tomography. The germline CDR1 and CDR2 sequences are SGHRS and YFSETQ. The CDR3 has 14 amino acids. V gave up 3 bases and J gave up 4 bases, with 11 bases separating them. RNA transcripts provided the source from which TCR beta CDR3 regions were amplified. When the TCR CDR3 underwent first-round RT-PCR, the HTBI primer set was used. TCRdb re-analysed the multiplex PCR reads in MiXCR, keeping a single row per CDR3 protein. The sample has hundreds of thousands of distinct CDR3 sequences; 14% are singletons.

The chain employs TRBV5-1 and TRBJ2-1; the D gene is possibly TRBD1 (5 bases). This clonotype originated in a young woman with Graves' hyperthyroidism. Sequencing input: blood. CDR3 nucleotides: TGCGCCAGCAGCTCGGTGACAGATTACAATGAGCAGTTCTTC. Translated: CASSSVTDYNEQFF.